The 30 T cell receptor beta chains reported below all come from one sample, sequenced in a study of blood T cell repertoires in COVID-19 (dated by TCRdb to 2018 to 2021). Library method: the immunoSEQ multiplex PCR assay. TCRdb took this table from immuneACCESS and kept in-frame rearrangements with V and J called. Such tables lack part of the clones; where checked against another copy, unresolved V genes explain under half of the gap, and the rest is unexplained. The sample table holds 110,000 to 150,000 clones, of which about 80% were seen once. Together, the top ten hold 6% of the sample. Material for sequencing was PBMCs or T cells enriched from blood (not recorded which). The receptor source for this set is a woman aged 45 to 65 who had recovered from COVID-19.

This clone was seen more than once but under ten times. For the CDR3, the DNA is TGTGCCAGCAGTGAAAGGAGGGCCACAGATACGCAGTATTTT. Its protein is CASSERRATDTQYF. V is TRBV6-1 and J is TRBJ2-3, with D possibly being TRBD2 (6 bases). The V gene lost 2 bases and the J gene lost 2 bases, with 8 bases spanning the gap. Germline values: CDR1 MNHNS, CDR2 SASEGT. This CDR3 spans 14 amino acids.

The chain employs TRBV28 and TRBJ1-2; D ambiguous. Trimming pared 7 bases from V and 8 bases from J, leaving 20 bases between. Germline V lookup: CDR1 MDHEN, CDR2 SYDVKM. This CDR3 is 14 amino acids long. As DNA, the CDR3 is TGTGCCAGCATCCCGGGGTCGGTTTCGGACGGCTACACCTTC. Protein: CASIPGSVSDGYTF.

The rearrangement links TRBV10-2 to TRBJ2-3; a weak D match, TRBD2 (6 bases). V lost 0 bases, J lost 1 base, and 11 bases lay in between. This CDR3 has 16 residues. Germline values: CDR1 WSHSY, CDR2 SAAADI. The CDR3 loop is CASSESKGGGTDTQYF. In nucleotides, the CDR3 is TGCGCCAGCAGTGAGTCGAAGGGCGGGGGCACAGATACGCAGTATTTT.

In its sample, this clone was seen once. V and J are TRBV5-1 and TRBJ2-7; TRBD1 matches 7 bases. This CDR3 is built from 18 residues. Germline loops: CDR1 SGHRS, CDR2 YFSETQ. Trimming at V came to 4 bases and at J to 5 bases, leaving 21 bases not matched to a gene. The CDR3 DNA reads TGCGCCAGCAGCCTTCTTCCATCCTACGGGACAGCATTAAACGAGCAGTACGTC. This sequence encodes CASSLLPSYGTALNEQYV.

V usage is TRBV9 and J usage is TRBJ1-4; 8 bases match TRBD1. Germline V gene lookup returns CDR1 SGDLS and CDR2 YYNGEE. After removal of 0 bases from V and 8 bases from J, the junction contained 3 bases not matched to a gene. The CDR3 runs 14 residues. CDR3 DNA: TGTGCCAGCAGCGTAGGGACAGGGCAAGAAAAACTGTTTTTT. Its protein product is CASSVGTGQEKLFF.

The chain recombines TRBV7-8 with TRBJ2-1; D is unclear. V was pared by 2 bases and J by 1 base, with 3 bases between. CDR3 length: 13 amino acids. Germline CDR1 and CDR2: SGHVS and FQNEAQ. CDR3 protein: CASSLSSYNEQFF. The CDR3, as DNA: TGTGCCAGCAGCTTATCGTCCTACAATGAGCAGTTCTTC.

The CDR3, as DNA: TGTGCCAGCAGCCACCCTGAGGCAGGCGAGGGAAATGAAAAACTGTTTTTT. This codes for CASSHPEAGEGNEKLFF. V and J are TRBV14 and TRBJ1-4; no reliable D call. Per the germline V gene, CDR1 is SGHDN and CDR2 is FVKESK. The CDR3 totals 17 residues. Deletions cut 3 bases from V and 5 bases from J, with 19 bases between.

This clone was detected only once. The genes are TRBV4-1 and TRBJ1-2; the D is unclear. The CDR3 totals 15 residues. V was trimmed by 4 bases and J by 0 bases, leaving 12 bases between them. From germline, CDR1 is MGHRA and CDR2 YSYEKL. The chain's CDR3 is CASSPPEGPNYGYTF. The CDR3 nucleotides read TGCGCCAGCAGCCCACCCGAGGGCCCTAACTATGGCTACACCTTC.

The gene calls are TRBV4-1 and TRBJ2-1; 13 nucleotides agree with TRBD2. Trimming cost V 4 bases and J 9 bases; bases outside gene matches: 9. The CDR3 is 16 residues long. Germline V gene data show CDR1 as MGHRA and CDR2 as YSYEKL. The chain's CDR3 is CASSLSTSGGAPEQFF. The CDR3 DNA is TGCGCCAGCAGCCTCTCAACTAGCGGGGGGGCCCCTGAGCAGTTCTTC.

The gene calls are TRBV9 and TRBJ2-1; 15 nucleotides line up with TRBD2. The germline gives CDR1 SGDLS, CDR2 YYNGEE. The CDR3 sequence is 17 residues long. V lost 0 bases and J lost 6; bases outside the gene matches: 4. The chain's CDR3 is CASSVVGLAGGLNEQFF. The CDR3 nucleotides are TGTGCCAGCAGCGTAGTGGGACTAGCGGGGGGCCTCAATGAGCAGTTCTTC.

As DNA, the CDR3 is TGTGCCAGCAGTTTATACCCCGGGGGCACTGAAGCTTTCTTT. Its protein product is CASSLYPGGTEAFF. The chain is built from TRBV28 and TRBJ1-1; possible D gene TRBD1, 5 bases. The CDR3 covers 14 residues. Trimming pared 1 base from V and 4 bases from J, leaving 10 bases between. CDR1 is MDHEN and CDR2 is SYDVKM in the germline V gene. The variable domain in full, with the rest retrieved from reference TRBV28 and TRBJ1-1, is DVKVTQSSRYLVKRTGEKVFLECVQDMDHENMFWYRQDPGLGLRLIYFSYDVKMKEKGDIPEGYSVSREKKERFSLILESASTNQTSMYLCASSLYPGGTEAFFGQGTRLTVV.

This clone was counted between two and nine times. This chain links TRBV27 with TRBJ1-6; 7 positions match TRBD1. V gave up 7 bases and J gave up 4 bases; unmatched junction bases: 7. The CDR3 length is 15 residues. Per germline, CDR1 MNHEY and CDR2 SMNVEV (reference sequence). Written as DNA, the CDR3 is TGTGCCAGCAACCAGCAACAGGGGTATAATTCACCCCTCCACTTT. Translating it yields CASNQQQGYNSPLHF.

This clone was picked up one time. V usage is TRBV18 and J usage is TRBJ1-3; D not resolved. The V gene's germline CDR1 is KGHSH and CDR2 LQKENI. The CDR3 loop spans 15 amino acids. V lost 1 base and J 3 bases, leaving 10 bases between the germline ends. The CDR3 coding sequence is TGTGCCAGCTCACCACGAGGAGCCGTTGGAAACACCATATATTTT. Protein: CASSPRGAVGNTIYF.

The chain combines TRBV2 with TRBJ1-2, with 12 bases that match TRBD1. Trimming cost V 6 bases and J 7 bases; bases outside gene matches: 6. The germline V gene has CDR1 SNHLY and CDR2 FYNNEI. This CDR3 contains 14 residues. Here the CDR3 DNA reads TGTGCCAGCAGGGGGGGACAGGGGGCCGTTGGCTACACCTTC. This encodes CASRGGQGAVGYTF. Drawing the rest from reference TRBV2 and TRBJ1-2, the complete variable domain is EPEVTQTPSHQVTQMGQEVILRCVPISNHLYFYWYRQILGQKVEFLVSFYNNEISEKSEIFDDQFSVERPDGSNFTLKIRSTKLEDSAMYFCASRGGQGAVGYTFGSGTRLTVV.

The genes are TRBV18 and TRBJ2-1; 14 nucleotides line up with TRBD2. The germline CDR1 and CDR2 sequences are KGHSH and LQKENI. The CDR3 runs to 17 residues. Trimming took 3 bases from V and 7 from J; bases not matched to a gene: 8. This CDR3 reads CASSPGTSGGLLNEQFF. CDR3 nucleotide sequence: TGTGCCAGCTCACCGGGGACTAGCGGGGGTCTCTTAAATGAGCAGTTCTTC.

V and J are TRBV5-8 and TRBJ1-5, with a tentative D call TRBD1 (6 bases). This CDR3 spans 14 amino acids. The V and J ends lost 0 bases and 6 bases respectively, with 10 bases between them. Looked up from germline, CDR1 is SGHTS and CDR2 is YDEGEE. CDR3 protein: CASSLVQGIQPQHF. The CDR3 DNA follows: TGTGCCAGCAGCTTGGTACAGGGTATTCAGCCCCAGCATTTT.

This clone was seen a single time. The V gene is TRBV18, the J gene TRBJ1-2; no reliable D call. Between the trimmed V and J ends, which lost 0 bases and 1 base, there was a span of 6 bases. CDR3 length: 14 amino acids. Germline V lookup: CDR1 KGHSH, CDR2 LQKENI. The CDR3 reads CASSPPNSNYGYTF. The CDR3 DNA reads as TGTGCCAGCTCACCACCGAACAGTAACTATGGCTACACCTTC.

This chain uses TRBV28 with TRBJ1-1, with TRBD1 matching 10 bases. The CDR3 has 16 residues. The V segment lost 5 bases and the J segment 4 bases; nucleotides outside the gene matches: 10. Germline CDR1 is MDHEN and CDR2 is SYDVKM. The CDR3 sequence is CASSPPGQGYLTEAFF. The CDR3, as DNA: TGTGCCAGCAGTCCCCCGGGACAGGGGTATCTCACTGAAGCTTTCTTT. Supplemented by reference TRBV28 and TRBJ1-1, the full variable domain reads DVKVTQSSRYLVKRTGEKVFLECVQDMDHENMFWYRQDPGLGLRLIYFSYDVKMKEKGDIPEGYSVSREKKERFSLILESASTNQTSMYLCASSPPGQGYLTEAFFGQGTRLTVV.

This sequence joins TRBV28 and TRBJ1-4; D is possibly TRBD1 (6 bases). The CDR3 has 16 amino acids. Germline CDR1 is MDHEN and CDR2 is SYDVKM. The V end lost 1 base, the J end lost 6 bases, and 15 bases lay between the germline ends. CDR3 sequence reads: CASSLSGGRMDEKLFF. The CDR3 nucleotides read TGTGCCAGCAGTTTATCCGGGGGGCGGATGGATGAAAAACTGTTTTTT.

V is TRBV7-2 and J is TRBJ2-2; 7 bases fit TRBD1. With 5 bases clipped from V and 5 bases from J, the junction kept 5 bases outside the gene matches. The germline CDR1 and CDR2 sequences are SGHTA and FQGNSA. The CDR3 is 14 amino acids. CDR3 nucleotide sequence: TGTGCCAGCAGCGCCGACAGGGTTACCGGGGAGCTGTTTTTT. It specifies CASSADRVTGELFF.

DNA of the CDR3: TGTGCCAGCAGCTTAGGAGCAGGGGATCAGCCCCAGCATTTT. Its protein product is CASSLGAGDQPQHF. The V gene is TRBV7-8, the J gene TRBJ1-5; perhaps TRBD1 as D (6 bases). The CDR3 is made up of 14 amino acids. Germline CDR1 reads SGHVS; CDR2 reads FQNEAQ. V was trimmed by 1 base and J by 5 bases, leaving 9 bases between them.

The chain joins TRBV2 to TRBJ1-2; TRBD1 is a possible D gene (6 bases). CDR1 SNHLY and CDR2 FYNNEI come from the germline V gene. CDR3 length equals 13 residues. V lost 2 bases, J lost 7 bases, and 11 bases lay in between. Here the CDR3 DNA reads TGTGCCAGCAGTGAACAGGGGAGGGGTGGCTACACCTTC. Translated, it gives CASSEQGRGGYTF.

In its sample, this clone was seen a few times. The chain combines TRBV29-1 with TRBJ2-6, with unresolved D. The CDR3 extends over 13 amino acids. V dropped 6 bases and J dropped 1 base, with 7 bases sitting between them. CDR1 is SQVTM and CDR2 is ANQGSEA in the germline V gene. The CDR3 nucleotides read TGCAGCGTGCCACATTCTGGGGCCAACGTCCTGACTTTC. This sequence encodes CSVPHSGANVLTF.

The rearrangement uses TRBV19 and TRBJ1-2, with TRBD1 as a possible D gene (6 bases). CDR1 and CDR2 from the germline V gene are LNHDA and SQIVND (reference sequence). Trimming shortened V by 4 bases and J by 8 bases, and 14 bases separated the two germline ends. The CDR3 runs 13 residues. CDR3 nucleotides: TGTGCCAGTAGTAAGAGACAGGTGGGAGGCTACACCTTC. This translates into CASSKRQVGGYTF.

The chain links TRBV19 to TRBJ1-1; 7 nucleotides line up with TRBD1. CDR3 size: 13 residues. J lost 4 bases, V lost 5 bases, and 4 bases had no gene match. CDR1 and CDR2 (germline): LNHDA, SQIVND (reference sequence). CDR3 nucleotides: TGTGCCAGTAGTGACAGGGCTGGCACTGAAGCTTTCTTT. This gives the protein CASSDRAGTEAFF. Together with reference TRBV19 and TRBJ1-1, the CDR3 gives the full variable domain: DGGITQSPKYLFRKEGQNVTLSCEQNLNHDAMYWYRQDPGQGLRLIYYSQIVNDFQKGDIAEGYSVSREKKESFPLTVTSAQKNPTAFYLCASSDRAGTEAFFGQGTRLTVV.

This chain connects TRBV19 to TRBJ2-3, with 11 bases identical to TRBD1. The CDR3 spans 15 residues. Germline V lookup: CDR1 LNHDA, CDR2 SQIVND (reference sequence). Trimming removed 9 bases from V and 3 bases from J; junction bases left unmatched: 8. The CDR3 sequence is CASTAGTGGTDTQYF. The CDR3 bases are TGTGCCAGCACGGCGGGGACAGGGGGAACAGATACGCAGTATTTT.

The chain links TRBV20-1 to TRBJ2-7; D is tentatively TRBD1 or TRBD2 (6 bases each). V was cut by 3 bases and J by 7 bases, with 22 bases left in between. The CDR3 length is 15 residues. Germline assignment: CDR1 DFQATT and CDR2 SNEGSKA (reference sequence). The CDR3 region is CSASGGTRGPGEQYF. The CDR3 bases are TGCAGTGCTAGTGGGGGCACGCGGGGACCCGGGGAGCAGTACTTC.

V gene TRBV11-3 combines with J gene TRBJ1-6; D is possibly TRBD1 (6 bases). The CDR3 runs to 14 residues. The V gene's germline CDR1 is SGHNT and CDR2 YENEEA. V shed 1 base and J shed 14 bases, with 15 bases lying between them. The CDR3 here is CASSLGGDKEALHF. The CDR3 nucleotides are TGTGCCAGCAGCTTAGGAGGGGACAAGGAGGCCCTCCACTTT.

This clone was recorded only once. The chain has TRBV7-7 and TRBJ2-5, with no clear D. Germline CDR1 reads SSHAT; CDR2 reads FNYEAQ (reference sequence). V was trimmed by 5 bases and J by 7 bases, leaving 8 bases between them. The CDR3 spans 11 residues. Here the CDR3 DNA reads TGTGCCAGCAGCCCTGGCCGGACCCAGTACTTC. It translates to CASSPGRTQYF.

The gene calls are TRBV2 and TRBJ2-7; TRBD1 agrees at 9 bases. CDR1 SNHLY and CDR2 FYNNEI come from the germline V gene. After removal of 8 bases from V and 2 bases from J, the junction contained 7 bases not matched to a gene. This CDR3 has 14 residues. CDR3 in amino acids: CASGTGRGTYEQYF. CDR3 nucleotides: TGTGCCAGCGGGACAGGGCGAGGAACCTACGAGCAGTACTTC.